This TCR beta chain derives from a study of blood T cell repertoires in COVID-19 (dated by TCRdb to 2019 to 2021). For context, the study as a whole: Samples from collaborators originated in the United States, Italy and Spain and spanned both the acute and convalescent phases of COVID-19. Nearly every sample came with metadata listing a de-identified subject ID, COVID-19 status, age in years and sex. A freely available public database, intended as a resource for researchers studying the immune response to SARS-CoV-2, is where the repertoires were released. Samples came from the ongoing ImmuneRACE study (first 160 participants) plus 1,254 subjects from 6 global collaborators. Where available, HLA class I and class II types were obtained from metadata supplied by the sample provider rather than from assay-based typing. The dataset comprised deeply sampled blood TCRbeta repertoires from subjects exposed to, actively infected with, or recovered from COVID-19. The material from the prospective study consisted of cDNA or gDNA derived from T cells, B-cell-depleted T cells, or PBMCs. Beyond this particular receptor, the publication reports: The quantity of clinical and demographic metadata differed by source and by participant and was supplied without curation.

Enrolling through a virtual design, the prospective study's participants ranged in age from roughly 18 to 100 years and lived across approximately 25 United States geographic areas. To assign participants to cohorts, the prospective study relied on clinical history that participants themselves reported in a screening survey and a study questionnaire. Recovered participants in ImmuneRACE Cohort 3 were defined by two consecutive negative NP/OP PCR tests, clearance by a healthcare professional, or resolution of symptoms. In the prospective study, mobile phlebotomists collected whole blood, serum and a nasopharyngeal or oropharyngeal swab from each participant. Over an approximately 2-month period, participants in the prospective study had the option of providing additional blood draws and questionnaires. Before DNA extraction, blood samples from the prospective study were shipped at room temperature or frozen.

TCRbeta CDR3 regions were amplified from genomic DNA using the immunoSEQ Assay, a bias-controlled multiplex PCR. The original pipeline was this. The number of nucleated cells in each sample was estimated from the amplification of reference gene primers within the assay. Sequence reads were collapsed and filtered to measure the absolute abundance of every unique TCRbeta CDR3 rearrangement. Productive Simpson clonality was computed per sample as the square root of Simpson's diversity index over productive rearrangements. TCRdb's version of the immuneACCESS table is confined to in-frame rearrangements and falls short of the full clone set. An unresolved V gene accounts for under half of the shortfall where checked; the remainder is of unknown origin. V and J calls and clone size are as listed in that table; D and trimming were resolved from the DNA. The sample data list about 190,000 clones, and roughly 80% of these were observed just once. The ten largest clones capture more than 2.5% of the sample.

As regards this clone: The antigen it binds to is not known. Base qualities are not at hand, and no much larger clone is one base apart.

Sequences were obtained from PBMCs or T cells enriched from blood (not recorded which). This receptor was taken from a woman in her 30s who had recovered from COVID-19.

This receptor carries the CDR3 CASRMDSNYGYTF. The DNA is as follows: TGTGCCAGCAGGATGGACAGTAACTATGGCTACACCTTC. The V and J segments used are TRBV28 and TRBJ1-2, and possibly TRBD1, on 6 matching bases. CDR1 MDHEN and CDR2 SYDVKM are derived from the germline V gene. V drops 6 bases and J drops 1 base, leaving 9 bases in between. Taken from cysteine to phenylalanine, the CDR3 has 13 residues. This entry keeps only the CDR3 DNA: 39 bases, framed from base 1.